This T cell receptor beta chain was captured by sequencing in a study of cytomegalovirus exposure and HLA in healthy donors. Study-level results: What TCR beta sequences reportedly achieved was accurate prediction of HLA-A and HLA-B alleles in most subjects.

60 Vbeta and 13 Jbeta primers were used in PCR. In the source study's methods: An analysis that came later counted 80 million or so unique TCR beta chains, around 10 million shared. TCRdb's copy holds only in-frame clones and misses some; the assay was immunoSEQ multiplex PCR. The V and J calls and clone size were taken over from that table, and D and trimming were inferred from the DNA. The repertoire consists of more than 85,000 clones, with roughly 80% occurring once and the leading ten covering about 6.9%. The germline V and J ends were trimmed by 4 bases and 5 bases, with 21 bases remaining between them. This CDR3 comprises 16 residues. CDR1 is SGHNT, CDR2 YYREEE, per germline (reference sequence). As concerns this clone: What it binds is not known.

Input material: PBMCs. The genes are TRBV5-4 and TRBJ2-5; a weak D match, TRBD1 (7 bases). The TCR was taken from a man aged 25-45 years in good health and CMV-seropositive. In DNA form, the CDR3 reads TGTGCCAGCAGCCGCGCAGGAGGGGGCTATGAGGAGACCCAGTACTTC. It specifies CASSRAGGGYEETQYF.